These T cell receptor beta chains were read from a single sample in a study of T cell responses to AZD1222 COVID-19 vaccine. TCRdb's table, derived via immunoSEQ multiplex PCR, lists solely in-frame clones and lacks some. The sample holds approximately 84,000 clones, 80% to 90% seen once. The starting material was peripheral blood, obtained 28 days after the second AZD1222 dose. The receptors originated from an adult who received the AZD1222 COVID-19 vaccine. Each CDR3 is given with its conserved first and last residue. The D gene is left open where the match is weak. Part of the rows lack a size; the others show once, few, many or a class for expanded clones.

clone_size	cdr3_length	j_call	v_call	d_call	cdr3_nt	cdr3_aa
-	14	TRBJ1-2	TRBV11-2	TRBD1	TGTGCCAGCAGCCCAGGACAGGGGGACTATGGCTACACCTTC	CASSPGQGDYGYTF
-	13	TRBJ2-3	TRBV3-1/TRBV3-2	-	TGTGCCAGCAGCCAAGACGTGGGGGATACGCAGTATTTT	CASSQDVGDTQYF
-	15	TRBJ1-1	TRBV27	TRBD1	TGTGCCAGCAGCTTCTGGGACAGGCGGAACACTGAAGCTTTCTTT	CASSFWDRRNTEAFF
-	16	TRBJ1-6	TRBV3-1/TRBV3-2	-	TGTGCCAGCAGCCAAGAAGGAACGGGAGGAAATTCACCCCTCCACTTT	CASSQEGTGGNSPLHF
-	13	TRBJ2-7	TRBV7-9	TRBD1	TGTGCCAGCAGCTGGGACAGCCGTACGGAGCAGTACTTC	CASSWDSRTEQYF
once	14	TRBJ1-6	TRBV30	-	TGTGCCTGGAGTGTATTACAGGGAGACTCACCCCTCCACTTT	CAWSVLQGDSPLHF
-	15	TRBJ2-2	TRBV15	TRBD2	TGTGCCACCAGCTTAACTAGCGGGGGGGCCGGGGAGCTGTTTTTT	CATSLTSGGAGELFF
-	13	TRBJ1-5	TRBV29-1	-	TGCAGCGTTGAAGTGAGCAGGGATCAGCCCCAGCATTTT	CSVEVSRDQPQHF
-	16	TRBJ2-5	TRBV4-1	-	TGCGCCAGCAGCCAAGTAGGCGAAGGGACCCAAGAGACCCAGTACTTC	CASSQVGEGTQETQYF
-	15	TRBJ2-1	TRBV7-6	TRBD2	TGTGCCAGCAGCTTAGTGCGGGGGGGGTTCAATGAGCAGTTCTTC	CASSLVRGGFNEQFF
once	14	TRBJ2-2	TRBV3-1/TRBV3-2	-	TGTGCCAGCAGCCAAGTTGGGGGGTCCGGACGGCTGTTTTTT	CASSQVGGSGRLFF
-	11	TRBJ2-7	TRBV29-1	TRBD1	TGCAGCGTCTTGACAGGGCGCGAGCAGTACTTC	CSVLTGREQYF
-	15	TRBJ1-2	TRBV19	-	TGTGCCAGTAGTATCTCTCGCGGTACCCTATATGGCTACACCTTC	CASSISRGTLYGYTF
-	14	TRBJ1-1	TRBV11-2	-	TGTGCCAGCAGCTTAGATCTTGAAAACACTGAAGCTTTCTTT	CASSLDLENTEAFF
-	13	TRBJ1-3	TRBV14	-	TGTGCCAGCACTCGGGACATCGGAAACACCATATATTTT	CASTRDIGNTIYF
-	11	TRBJ2-3	TRBV6-5	-	TGTGCCAGCAACCCGACAGATACGCAGTATTTT	CASNPTDTQYF
few	15	TRBJ2-1	TRBV5-1	-	TGCGCCAGCAGCTTGGCCGGAGACTCCTACAATGAGCAGTTCTTC	CASSLAGDSYNEQFF
-	15	TRBJ1-1	TRBV7-8	-	TGTGCCAGCAGCTTAGATACAGTTTTAGGCACTGAAGCTTTCTTT	CASSLDTVLGTEAFF
-	14	TRBJ1-4	TRBV9	-	TGTGCCAGCAGCGTAGGACAGCGGAATGAAAAACTGTTTTTT	CASSVGQRNEKLFF
-	16	TRBJ2-2	TRBV5-6	TRBD2	TGTGCCAGCAGCTTGGCGGTAGCGGGAGGTGCCGGGGAGCTGTTTTTT	CASSLAVAGGAGELFF
-	13	TRBJ2-7	TRBV12-3/TRBV12-4	TRBD1	TGTGCCAGCAGTCTGGACAGGGAATACGAGCAGTACTTC	CASSLDREYEQYF
-	13	TRBJ2-7	TRBV12-3/TRBV12-4	-	TGTGCCAGCAGTTCGGACAATCCCTACGAGCAGTACTTC	CASSSDNPYEQYF
-	14	TRBJ1-1	TRBV7-9	-	TGTGCCAGCAGCCTCTACAGAGAGAACACTGAAGCTTTCTTT	CASSLYRENTEAFF
-	14	TRBJ1-1	TRBV5-8	-	TGTGCCAGCAGGCCCTCCGGCTGGAGCACTGAAGCTTTCTTT	CASRPSGWSTEAFF
-	15	TRBJ1-1	TRBV7-3	TRBD1	TGTGCCAGCAGCCTAACCGGGACAGAAGACACTGAAGCTTTCTTT	CASSLTGTEDTEAFF
once	15	TRBJ2-1	TRBV5-1	TRBD2	TGCGCCAGCAGCGGCGGGACTAGCGCTTACAATGAGCAGTTCTTC	CASSGGTSAYNEQFF
-	13	TRBJ1-4	TRBV5-1	-	TGCGCCAGCAGCTTGGCTGGTAATGAAAAACTGTTTTTT	CASSLAGNEKLFF
-	13	TRBJ1-5	TRBV19	-	TGTGCCAGTAGTATGAGGGAGAATCAGCCCCAGCATTTT	CASSMRENQPQHF
-	13	TRBJ1-5	TRBV19	-	TGTGCCAGTAGTATAGTGGCAAATCAGCCCCAGCATTTT	CASSIVANQPQHF
-	11	TRBJ1-1	TRBV20-1	-	TGCAGTGCTAGAGACCCCCCTGAAGCTTTCTTT	CSARDPPEAFF
once	18	TRBJ1-5	TRBV6-1	TRBD1	TGTGCCAGCAGTGAAGCACGGGACAGGGGATCCATTGGTCAGCCCCAGCATTTT	CASSEARDRGSIGQPQHF
-	15	TRBJ1-2	TRBV30	TRBD1	TGTGCCTGGAGTCTTGGGGCAGGGGGCACCTATGGCTACACCTTC	CAWSLGAGGTYGYTF
once	13	TRBJ1-4	TRBV6-5	-	TGTGCCAGCAGTTACAGTCAGAAGGAAAAACTGTTTTTT	CASSYSQKEKLFF
-	14	TRBJ2-2	TRBV5-1	TRBD2	TGCGCCAGCAGCCAGCTAGCGGACACCGGGGAGCTGTTTTTT	CASSQLADTGELFF
-	16	TRBJ2-7	TRBV25-1	TRBD1	TGTGCCAGCAGTGCCCACAGGGGAAAAGGCTCCTACGAGCAGTACTTC	CASSAHRGKGSYEQYF
-	13	TRBJ1-2	TRBV30	-	TGTGCCTGGCAACGTGGAGCTAACTATGGCTACACCTTC	CAWQRGANYGYTF
-	15	TRBJ2-6	TRBV6-1	-	TGTGCCAGCAGTGAAACAGGTTCTGGGGCCAACGTCCTGACTTTC	CASSETGSGANVLTF
-	12	TRBJ2-7	TRBV12-5	-	TGTGCTAGTGGTTTGCAGACGGGGGAGCAGTACTTC	CASGLQTGEQYF
-	16	TRBJ1-2	TRBV7-8	TRBD1	TGTGCCAGCAGCTTAGCCCAACAGGGGTCTAACTATGGCTACACCTTC	CASSLAQQGSNYGYTF
-	14	TRBJ2-3	TRBV30	-	TGTGCCTGGAGTGTATTTTTTGCGGGAGATACGCAGTATTTT	CAWSVFFAGDTQYF
-	12	TRBJ2-7	TRBV6-2/TRBV6-3	-	TGTGCCAGCAGTTCCCTCTTTTACGAGCAGTACTTC	CASSSLFYEQYF
few	13	TRBJ1-1	TRBV6-2/TRBV6-3	TRBD1	TGTGCCAGCAGCCCCCGGGACAGGGAGGGCGCTTTCTTT	CASSPRDREGAFF
-	14	TRBJ2-2	TRBV30	-	TGTGCCTGGAGTGACACAGGGAGGACCGGGGAGCTGTTTTTT	CAWSDTGRTGELFF
-	15	TRBJ1-1	TRBV6-5	-	TGTGCCAGCAGTTACTCGGCCTCCTTGAACACTGAAGCTTTCTTT	CASSYSASLNTEAFF
-	15	TRBJ2-7	TRBV10-2	TRBD1	TGCGCCAGCACTCTTCAACAGGGGGCTACCTACGAGCAGTACTTC	CASTLQQGATYEQYF
-	14	TRBJ1-2	TRBV7-9	-	TGTGCCAGCAGCTCCATGGGGACATCCTATGGCTACACCTTC	CASSSMGTSYGYTF